Below, one TCR beta chain is given with its context. V was cut by 4 bases and J by 2 bases, with 12 bases left in between. The CDR3 extends over 14 amino acids. Germline CDR1 reads SGHRS; CDR2 reads YFSETQ. These data originate in a study of blood T cell repertoires in COVID-19. Study overall: Acute and convalescent COVID-19 samples came from the United States, Italy and Spain. PBMCs, B-cell-depleted T cells, or T cells were the source of the cDNA or gDNA that made up the material.

Original processing notes: Reference gene primer amplification yielded estimated nucleated cell counts. Generated by immunoSEQ multiplex PCR, the TCRdb table keeps only in-frame clones and is missing some. The D gene and trimming were derived from the DNA, and the V and J assignments and clone size from that table. The sample holds approximately 160,000 clones; approximately 88% are singletons and the top ten take 9.1%. This chain uses TRBV5-1 with TRBJ2-5; D is possibly TRBD1 (5 bases). This receptor was taken from a woman over 75 with active or convalescent COVID-19. Specimen: peripheral blood. CDR3 nucleotide sequence: TGCGCCAGCAGCAAGACAGTAACGCAAGAGACCCAGTACTTC. Translation: CASSKTVTQETQYF. Filled out from reference TRBV5-1 and TRBJ2-5, the complete variable domain reads KAGVTQTPRYLIKTRGQQVTLSCSPISGHRSVSWYQQTPGQGLQFLFEYFSETQRNKGNFPGRFSGRQFSNSRSEMNVSTLELGDSALYLCASSKTVTQETQYFGPGTRLLVL.